One T cell receptor (beta chain) is described in this entry. Profiling relied on immunoSEQ multiplex PCR, and the TCRdb table lists in-frame clones only, not all of them. The table has about 240,000 clones, about nine tenths seen once; the top ten hold 0.83%. This specimen belongs to a study of blood T cell repertoires in COVID-19. Study at large: COVID-19 samples collected from the United States, Italy and Spain covered acute and convalescent phases.

The CDR3 loop spans 15 amino acids. CDR1 is MNHEY and CDR2 is SVGAGI in the germline V gene. With V trimmed by 6 bases and J by 1 base, 8 bases remained unmatched. Sequencing used peripheral blood. The J gene is TRBJ2-7, the V gene TRBV6-5; 8 bases are shared with TRBD1. The source is a man aged 25 to 45 with COVID-19, enrolled during active disease. CDR3 sequence (DNA): TGTGCCAGCAGCCGGGGGACAGGTGGATCCTACGAGCAGTACTTC. Amino acid sequence: CASSRGTGGSYEQYF.